This is a list of T cell receptor beta chains from one sample in a study of T cells in Graves' hyperthyroidism and ophthalmopathy. TCRdb reprocessed the multiplex PCR reads via MiXCR and lists one record per CDR3 protein. Among roughly 700,000 distinct CDR3 sequences, around 15% were seen once, and the ten largest hold 15% to 17%. Sequencing used blood. These receptor sequences come from a man aged 45-65 years with Graves' hyperthyroidism. CDR3s include the opening cysteine and the closing phenylalanine or tryptophan. D genes are given only for firm matches. Some rows have no size entry. The others give once, few or many, or a class for an expanded clone.

clone_size: many
v_call: TRBV30
j_call: TRBJ1-1
d_call: NA
cdr3_aa: CAWSPGHLTTEAFF
cdr3_nt: TGTGCCTGGTCTCCGGGACACTTAACCACTGAAGCTTTCTTT

clone_size: many
v_call: TRBV5-1
j_call: TRBJ1-1
d_call: NA
cdr3_aa: CASSALTENTEAFF
cdr3_nt: TGCGCCAGCAGCGCATTAACAGAGAACACTGAAGCTTTCTTT

clone_size: few
v_call: TRBV7-9
j_call: TRBJ1-2
d_call: TRBD1
cdr3_aa: CASSYGTGLVYGYTF
cdr3_nt: TGTGCCAGCAGTTACGGGACAGGGCTGGTCTATGGCTACACCTTC

clone_size: few
v_call: TRBV10-1
j_call: TRBJ2-7
d_call: NA
cdr3_aa: CASSESTGQYEQYF
cdr3_nt: TGCGCCAGCAGTGAGTCGACGGGGCAATACGAGCAGTACTTC

clone_size: many
v_call: TRBV20-1
j_call: TRBJ2-2
d_call: TRBD2
cdr3_aa: CSARDLTSGRAAGGELFF
cdr3_nt: TGCAGTGCTAGAGATCTGACTAGCGGGAGGGCAGCGGGCGGGGAGCTGTTTTTT

clone_size: NA
v_call: TRBV19
j_call: TRBJ2-2
d_call: NA
cdr3_aa: CASSYAGTGELFF
cdr3_nt: TGTGCCAGTAGCTACGCTGGAACCGGGGAGCTGTTTTTT

clone_size: many
v_call: TRBV11-2
j_call: TRBJ2-7
d_call: NA
cdr3_aa: CASRRGAENSYEQYF
cdr3_nt: TGTGCCAGCAGAAGGGGAGCGGAAAACTCCTACGAGCAGTACTTC

clone_size: few
v_call: TRBV27
j_call: TRBJ1-5
d_call: TRBD1
cdr3_aa: CASSPRQGREPQHF
cdr3_nt: TGTGCCAGCAGTCCCCGACAGGGCCGGGAGCCCCAGCATTTT

clone_size: NA
v_call: TRBV6-8
j_call: TRBJ2-3
d_call: TRBD2
cdr3_aa: CASRTAGTSGSQWTDTQYF
cdr3_nt: TGTGCCAGCAGAACCGCAGGGACTAGCGGGAGCCAGTGGACAGATACGCAGTATTTT

clone_size: many
v_call: TRBV28
j_call: TRBJ2-7
d_call: NA
cdr3_aa: CASSFSPSSAYEQYF
cdr3_nt: TGTGCCAGCAGTTTTTCTCCAAGTTCCGCCTACGAGCAGTACTTC

clone_size: few
v_call: TRBV4-1
j_call: TRBJ2-7
d_call: TRBD1
cdr3_aa: CASSPWDRADEQYF
cdr3_nt: TGCGCCAGCAGCCCATGGGACAGGGCGGACGAGCAGTACTTC

clone_size: many
v_call: TRBV11-2
j_call: TRBJ1-2
d_call: NA
cdr3_aa: CASSLQKYGYTF
cdr3_nt: TGTGCCAGCAGCCTACAGAAATATGGCTACACCTTC

clone_size: few
v_call: TRBV10-3
j_call: TRBJ2-2
d_call: TRBD2
cdr3_aa: CAISESAGRGTGELFF
cdr3_nt: TGTGCCATCAGTGAGTCGGCAGGGAGGGGCACCGGGGAGCTGTTTTTT

clone_size: few
v_call: TRBV10-2
j_call: TRBJ2-2
d_call: TRBD2
cdr3_aa: CASRFPLSTGGRPYANTGELFF
cdr3_nt: TGCGCCAGCAGGTTCCCGTTATCGACTGGCGGGAGGCCTTACGCGAACACCGGGGAGCTGTTTTTT

clone_size: NA
v_call: TRBV7-2
j_call: TRBJ1-2
d_call: TRBD1
cdr3_aa: CASSFSTGGGGYTF
cdr3_nt: TGTGCCAGCAGCTTTTCAACAGGGGGGGGTGGCTACACCTTC

clone_size: many
v_call: TRBV27
j_call: TRBJ2-3
d_call: TRBD1
cdr3_aa: CASRLPRTGGTDTQYF
cdr3_nt: TGTGCCAGCAGGCTCCCCCGGACAGGAGGCACAGATACGCAGTATTTT

clone_size: many
v_call: TRBV30
j_call: TRBJ2-3
d_call: TRBD2
cdr3_aa: CAWIPSGTRDTQYF
cdr3_nt: TGTGCCTGGATTCCTAGCGGGACGAGAGATACGCAGTATTTT

clone_size: many
v_call: TRBV3-1
j_call: TRBJ1-2
d_call: NA
cdr3_aa: CASSQSRDHGYTF
cdr3_nt: TGTGCCAGCAGCCAAAGCCGGGACCATGGCTACACCTTC

clone_size: few
v_call: TRBV6-5
j_call: TRBJ2-7
d_call: TRBD1
cdr3_aa: CASSYLQGGSYEQYF
cdr3_nt: TGTGCCAGCAGTTACCTACAGGGGGGATCCTACGAGCAGTACTTC

clone_size: many
v_call: TRBV7-9
j_call: TRBJ2-1
d_call: TRBD2
cdr3_aa: CASSPVGGSSYNEQFF
cdr3_nt: TGTGCCAGCAGCCCCGTCGGGGGGAGTTCCTACAATGAGCAGTTCTTC

clone_size: NA
v_call: TRBV14
j_call: TRBJ1-4
d_call: NA
cdr3_aa: CASSQRQGATNEKLFF
cdr3_nt: TGTGCCAGCAGCCAACGGCAGGGAGCAACTAATGAAAAACTGTTTTTT

clone_size: NA
v_call: TRBV20-1
j_call: TRBJ2-7
d_call: TRBD2
cdr3_aa: CSVKMGLASHEQYF
cdr3_nt: TGCAGTGTTAAGATGGGACTAGCTTCCCACGAGCAGTACTTC

clone_size: many
v_call: TRBV24-1
j_call: TRBJ2-1
d_call: TRBD2
cdr3_aa: CATSDRGGLAYNEQFF
cdr3_nt: TGTGCCACCAGTGATCGGGGGGGACTCGCCTACAATGAGCAGTTCTTC

clone_size: NA
v_call: TRBV29-1
j_call: TRBJ2-5
d_call: NA
cdr3_aa: CSVERMRGNQETQYF
cdr3_nt: TGCAGCGTTGAAAGGATGAGGGGGAACCAAGAGACCCAGTACTTC

clone_size: NA
v_call: TRBV3-1
j_call: TRBJ1-4
d_call: NA
cdr3_aa: CASSQPERNEKLFF
cdr3_nt: TGTGCCAGCAGCCAACCGGAAAGGAATGAAAAACTGTTTTTT

clone_size: few
v_call: TRBV30
j_call: TRBJ2-2
d_call: NA
cdr3_aa: CAWSGIVVSRELFF
cdr3_nt: TGTGCCTGGAGTGGGATAGTCGTCAGTAGGGAGCTGTTTTTT

clone_size: many
v_call: TRBV3-1
j_call: TRBJ1-2
d_call: NA
cdr3_aa: CASSQGGRGYTF
cdr3_nt: TGTGCCAGCAGCCAGGGGGGAAGGGGATACACCTTC

clone_size: many
v_call: TRBV30
j_call: TRBJ2-7
d_call: TRBD1
cdr3_aa: CAWSPGTGGVYEQYF
cdr3_nt: TGTGCCTGGAGTCCGGGGACAGGGGGCGTTTACGAGCAGTACTTC

clone_size: NA
v_call: TRBV5-8
j_call: TRBJ1-4
d_call: NA
cdr3_aa: CASSPGRERDEKLFF
cdr3_nt: TGTGCCAGCAGCCCCGGCAGGGAGAGGGATGAAAAACTGTTTTTT

clone_size: NA
v_call: TRBV12-3/TRBV12-4
j_call: TRBJ2-6
d_call: NA
cdr3_aa: CASTGGPGANVLTF
cdr3_nt: TGTGCCAGCACTGGGGGGCCCGGGGCCAACGTCCTGACTTTC

clone_size: many
v_call: TRBV12-3/TRBV12-4
j_call: TRBJ2-1
d_call: NA
cdr3_aa: CASSFSWDEQFF
cdr3_nt: TGTGCCAGCAGTTTTAGCTGGGATGAGCAGTTCTTC

clone_size: NA
v_call: TRBV6-2/TRBV6-3
j_call: TRBJ2-2
d_call: NA
cdr3_aa: CASSKGTIDTGELFF
cdr3_nt: TGTGCCAGCAGCAAAGGGACGATTGACACCGGGGAGCTGTTTTTT

clone_size: many
v_call: TRBV28
j_call: TRBJ2-7
d_call: NA
cdr3_aa: CASSLVPRAYEQYF
cdr3_nt: TGTGCCAGCAGTTTGGTTCCCAGGGCCTACGAGCAGTACTTC

clone_size: many
v_call: TRBV12-3/TRBV12-4
j_call: TRBJ2-6
d_call: NA
cdr3_aa: CASSDKSGANVLTF
cdr3_nt: TGTGCCAGCAGTGACAAGTCTGGGGCCAACGTCCTGACTTTC

clone_size: once
v_call: TRBV7-8
j_call: TRBJ2-3
d_call: NA
cdr3_aa: CATPRTSTDTQYF
cdr3_nt: TGTGCCACCCCCCGTACGAGCACAGATACGCAGTATTTT

clone_size: many
v_call: TRBV28
j_call: TRBJ1-4
d_call: NA
cdr3_aa: CASSLSGANEKLFF
cdr3_nt: TGTGCCAGCAGTTTGTCAGGGGCTAATGAAAAACTGTTTTTT

clone_size: NA
v_call: TRBV20-1
j_call: TRBJ1-1
d_call: NA
cdr3_aa: CSTPPMNTEAFF
cdr3_nt: TGCAGTACCCCCCCTATGAACACTGAAGCTTTCTTT

clone_size: few
v_call: TRBV5-1
j_call: TRBJ1-1
d_call: TRBD1
cdr3_aa: CASSARTGAGTEAFF
cdr3_nt: TGCGCCAGCAGCGCAAGGACAGGGGCGGGTACTGAAGCTTTCTTT

clone_size: few
v_call: TRBV18
j_call: TRBJ2-7
d_call: TRBD1
cdr3_aa: CASSPDRGNEQYF
cdr3_nt: TGTGCCAGCTCACCGGACAGGGGGAACGAGCAGTACTTC

clone_size: few
v_call: TRBV13
j_call: TRBJ1-5
d_call: NA
cdr3_aa: CASSLGLRGPEPQHF
cdr3_nt: TGTGCCAGCAGCTTAGGCCTCCGGGGGCCGGAGCCCCAGCATTTT

clone_size: few
v_call: TRBV11-2
j_call: TRBJ1-2
d_call: NA
cdr3_aa: CASSLGIGSNYGYTF
cdr3_nt: TGTGCCAGCAGCTTAGGAATAGGCTCTAACTATGGCTACACCTTC

clone_size: NA
v_call: TRBV15
j_call: TRBJ1-5
d_call: NA
cdr3_aa: CATSVDSHSNQPQHF
cdr3_nt: TGTGCCACCAGCGTAGACAGCCATAGCAATCAGCCCCAGCATTTT

clone_size: NA
v_call: TRBV14
j_call: TRBJ1-1
d_call: NA
cdr3_aa: CASSQDMDTEAFF
cdr3_nt: TGTGCCAGCAGCCAAGATATGGACACTGAAGCTTTCTTT

clone_size: few
v_call: TRBV27
j_call: TRBJ2-3
d_call: TRBD2
cdr3_aa: CASSLAGLAGTFYSTDTQYF
cdr3_nt: TGTGCCAGCAGTTTAGCAGGACTAGCGGGCACATTCTATAGCACAGATACGCAGTATTTT

clone_size: few
v_call: TRBV3-1
j_call: TRBJ1-4
d_call: NA
cdr3_aa: CASRSRGANEKLFF
cdr3_nt: TGTGCCTCAAGGTCAAGGGGTGCTAATGAAAAACTGTTTTTT

clone_size: many
v_call: TRBV11-3
j_call: TRBJ2-1
d_call: TRBD2
cdr3_aa: CASSGLADEQFF
cdr3_nt: TGTGCCAGCAGCGGACTAGCGGATGAGCAGTTCTTC

clone_size: many
v_call: TRBV11-2
j_call: TRBJ2-1
d_call: TRBD2
cdr3_aa: CASSPGLRVGNEQFF
cdr3_nt: TGTGCCAGCAGCCCGGGACTACGAGTGGGGAATGAGCAGTTCTTC

clone_size: NA
v_call: TRBV9
j_call: TRBJ1-1
d_call: NA
cdr3_aa: CASSPTSGILNTEAFF
cdr3_nt: TGTGCCAGCAGCCCAACGTCAGGGATCCTGAACACTGAAGCTTTCTTT

clone_size: NA
v_call: TRBV19
j_call: TRBJ1-4
d_call: TRBD1
cdr3_aa: CASSIPGQLNEKLFF
cdr3_nt: TGTGCCAGTAGTATTCCGGGACAGCTCAATGAAAAACTGTTTTTT